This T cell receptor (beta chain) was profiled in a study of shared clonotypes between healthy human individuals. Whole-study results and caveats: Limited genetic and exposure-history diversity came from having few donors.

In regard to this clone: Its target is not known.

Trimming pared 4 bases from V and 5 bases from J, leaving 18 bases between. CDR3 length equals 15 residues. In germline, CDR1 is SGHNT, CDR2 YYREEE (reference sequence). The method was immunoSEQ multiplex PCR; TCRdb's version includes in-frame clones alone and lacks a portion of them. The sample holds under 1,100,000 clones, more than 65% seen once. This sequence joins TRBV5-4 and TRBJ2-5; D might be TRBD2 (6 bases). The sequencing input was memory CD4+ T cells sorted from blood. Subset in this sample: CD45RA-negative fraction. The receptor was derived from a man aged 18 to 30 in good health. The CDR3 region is CASSAGLEMRETQYF. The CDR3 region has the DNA TGTGCCAGCAGCGCGGGACTTGAGATGAGGGAGACCCAGTACTTC.